This T cell receptor (beta chain) was obtained from a study of blood T cell repertoires in COVID-19. In the study overall: COVID-19 samples, acute and convalescent, were from the United States, Italy and Spain. Sources were T cells, B-cell-depleted T cells, or PBMCs; the material itself was cDNA or gDNA.

Germline CDR1 SNHLY, CDR2 FYNNEI. After removal of 2 bases from V and 7 bases from J, the junction contained 5 bases not matched to a gene. This CDR3 contains 16 residues. Sequencing used immunoSEQ multiplex PCR; TCRdb keeps in-frame clones, though not all of them. The profile shows fewer than 200,000 clones, about three quarters of them singletons. This sequence joins TRBV2 and TRBJ2-1; 13 bases line up with TRBD2. This TCR was recovered from a man between 70 and 80 years old with acute or convalescent COVID-19. The sample was peripheral blood. CDR3 sequence (DNA): TGTGCCAGCAGTGAATTGGGGGGACTAGCGGGGAATGAGCAGTTCTTC. Protein product: CASSELGGLAGNEQFF.